Shown below are 28 T cell receptor beta chains from a single sample sequenced in a study of blood T cell repertoires in COVID-19. The data were produced by immunoSEQ multiplex PCR, yet TCRdb's version contains in-frame clones alone and is incomplete. The data hold fewer than 250,000 clones, with 70% to 85% observed a single time. Sequencing was done on a sample of peripheral blood. These receptors all come from a woman in her forties or fifties with acute or convalescent COVID-19.

The chain joins TRBV30 to TRBJ1-4; no definite D call. V shed 1 base and J shed 10 bases, with 10 bases lying between them. The germline V gene has CDR1 GTSNPN and CDR2 SVGIG (reference sequence). This CDR3 contains 12 residues. DNA for the CDR3: TGTGCCTGGAGTGAGCTGAGTGGAAAACTGTTTTTT. As protein: CAWSELSGKLFF.

The sample holds one count of this clone. The rearrangement uses TRBV14 and TRBJ2-2; 7 bases line up with TRBD2. This CDR3 has 16 residues. Germline CDR1 is SGHDN and CDR2 is FVKESK. Trimming took 4 bases from V and 2 from J; bases not matched to a gene: 7. CDR3 coding DNA: TGTGCCAGCAGCCTAAACAGCGGGGTAAACACCGGGGAGCTGTTTTTT. Translating it yields CASSLNSGVNTGELFF.

The chain employs TRBV4-3 and TRBJ2-7; 9 bases align to TRBD2. The J segment lost 2 bases and the V segment lost 8 bases, leaving 22 bases of the junction unmatched. CDR3 length: 19 amino acids. The germline CDR1 and CDR2 sequences are LGHNA and YSLEER. As DNA, the CDR3 is TGCGCCAGCCCCAAAAGAAGGCCCCCTGTGCTAGCGGGAACCTACGAGCAGTACTTC. It codes for CASPKRRPPVLAGTYEQYF.

The rearrangement links TRBV7-9 to TRBJ2-7, with 7 positions matching TRBD2. Germline V CDR1 and CDR2: SEHNR, FQNEAQ (reference sequence). The CDR3 runs 14 residues. With V trimmed by 6 bases and J by 2 bases, 7 bases remained unmatched. The CDR3 spells CASSKGLRAYEQYF. The CDR3 bases are TGTGCCAGCAGTAAGGGACTACGAGCCTACGAGCAGTACTTC. The full variable domain, with the rest looked up from reference TRBV7-9 and TRBJ2-7, is DTGVSQNPRHKITKRGQNVTFRCDPISEHNRLYWYRQTLGQGPEFLTYFQNEAQLEKSRLLSDRFSAERPKGSFSTLEIQRTEQGDSAMYLCASSKGLRAYEQYFGPGTRLTVT.

The chain has TRBV4-3 and TRBJ1-3, with a possible D match to TRBD1 (6 bases). Germline V gene sequence: CDR1 LGHNA, CDR2 YSLEER. This CDR3 region has 15 residues. V lost 4 bases and J lost 8, with 18 bases in between. The CDR3 is CASSRRRIEGDTIYF. CDR3 sequence (DNA): TGCGCCAGCAGCCGACGCAGGATTGAGGGGGACACCATATATTTT.

The rearrangement joins TRBV28 to TRBJ2-7; 12 bases are a match to TRBD1. Per germline, CDR1 MDHEN and CDR2 SYDVKM. This CDR3 comprises 15 residues. Unmatched junction bases numbered 7, after V lost 3 bases and J lost 7 bases. The CDR3 here is CASSFSGQGAGEQYF. The CDR3 region has the DNA TGTGCCAGCAGTTTCTCGGGACAGGGGGCGGGTGAGCAGTACTTC.

This clone was seen a few times. This chain connects TRBV28 to TRBJ1-2; possibly TRBD1 for D (6 bases). The CDR3 runs to 14 residues. Germline V CDR1 and CDR2: MDHEN, SYDVKM. V dropped 6 bases and J dropped 6 bases, with 17 bases sitting between them. The DNA for the CDR3 is TGTGCCAGCAGGGACGGACAGCGCCTCAATGGCTACACCTTC. Its protein product is CASRDGQRLNGYTF.

This clone was seen more than once but under ten times. This chain joins TRBV11-2 and TRBJ2-2; 8 bases match TRBD2. CDR3 length: 16 amino acids. Germline CDR1 SGHAT, CDR2 FQNNGV. Losses at the gene ends were 5 bases for V and 1 base for J; bases not matched to a gene: 6. CDR3 protein: CASSGRGGLNTGELFF. CDR3 DNA sequence: TGTGCCAGCAGCGGACGGGGGGGGCTGAACACCGGGGAGCTGTTTTTT.

The chain combines TRBV30 with TRBJ1-1; D is uncertain. The CDR3 covers 11 residues. Trimming removed 4 bases at V and 5 bases at J, with 8 bases between. Per germline, CDR1 GTSNPN and CDR2 SVGIG (reference sequence). CDR3 nucleotides: TGTGCCTGGACCCCGCGGACTGAAGCTTTCTTT. The encoded protein is CAWTPRTEAFF.

This chain uses TRBV20-1 with TRBJ1-1; D remains unclear. CDR3 size: 10 residues. From germline, CDR1 is DFQATT and CDR2 SNEGSKA (reference sequence). V lost 3 bases and J lost 7, with 6 bases in between. CDR3 nucleotides: TGCAGTGCTAGGAACTATGAAGCTTTCTTT. It specifies CSARNYEAFF.

The table lists this clone with a few counts. The gene calls are TRBV19 and TRBJ1-4; 11 positions match TRBD1. Trimming removed 2 bases from V and 7 bases from J; junction bases left unmatched: 3. Germline-derived CDR1 and CDR2 are LNHDA and SQIVND (reference sequence). The CDR3 contains 15 residues. The CDR3 reads CASSIRDRGSEKLFF. In nucleotides, the CDR3 is TGTGCCAGTAGTATACGGGACAGGGGGTCTGAAAAACTGTTTTTT.

This chain links TRBV18 with TRBJ1-2; 8 nucleotides align to TRBD1. The V and J ends lost 2 bases and 8 bases, in that order; junction bases with no gene match: 7. Germline loops: CDR1 KGHSH, CDR2 LQKENI. The CDR3 runs 14 residues. The CDR3 sequence is CASSPYSGGDGYTF. CDR3 nucleotide sequence: TGTGCCAGCTCACCATATTCAGGGGGCGACGGCTACACCTTC.

This clone was detected a few times. This rearrangement joins TRBV28 to TRBJ1-4, with 8 bases lining up with TRBD1. This CDR3 has 16 amino acids. With V trimmed by 5 bases and J by 2 bases, 7 bases remained unmatched. CDR1 MDHEN and CDR2 SYDVKM come from the germline V gene. The CDR3 here is CASSPNRGWTNEKLFF. CDR3 DNA: TGTGCCAGCAGTCCCAACAGGGGGTGGACTAATGAAAAACTGTTTTTT.

V is TRBV6-5 and J is TRBJ1-1, with 10 bases identical to TRBD1. The CDR3 is 15 residues long. Unmatched junction bases numbered 8, after V lost 6 bases and J lost 4 bases. Per germline, CDR1 MNHEY and CDR2 SVGAGI. In DNA, the CDR3 is TGTGCCAGCAGCGAGACAGGGGGCGCGGGCACTGAAGCTTTCTTT. Translating it yields CASSETGGAGTEAFF.

The V gene is TRBV6-2 or TRBV6-3, the J gene TRBJ2-7; 10 bases agree with TRBD2. Germline V gives CDR1 MNHEY, CDR2 SVGEGT. V shed 0 bases and J 2 bases; nucleotides not matched to a gene: 7. This CDR3 comprises 17 residues. CDR3 coding DNA: TGTGCCAGCAGTTACTCAACTAAGCGGGAGGGTACCTACGAGCAGTACTTC. It translates to CASSYSTKREGTYEQYF.

The chain is built from TRBV9 and TRBJ2-1, with TRBD1 matching over 7 bases. The V and J ends lost 3 bases and 6 bases, in that order; junction bases with no gene match: 9. The CDR3 loop spans 15 amino acids. Germline-derived CDR1 and CDR2 are SGDLS and YYNGEE. DNA of the CDR3: TGTGCCAGCAGCGCGACCGACAGGGCCGGCAATGAGCAGTTCTTC. Protein: CASSATDRAGNEQFF.

The V call is TRBV7-2, the J call TRBJ2-3, with unresolved D. The length of the CDR3 is 12 residues. Germline V lookup: CDR1 SGHTA, CDR2 FQGNSA. V lost 5 bases to trimming and J lost 4 bases, with 7 bases between them. The DNA for the CDR3 is TGTGCCAGCAGCCTGTTTTCAGATACGCAGTATTTT. It translates to CASSLFSDTQYF.

The chain is built from TRBV6-5 and TRBJ1-1; D is undetermined. CDR3 length: 12 amino acids. V lost 4 bases and J lost 6, with 9 bases in between. Germline loops: CDR1 MNHEY, CDR2 SVGAGI. The CDR3 region is CASSWAGPEAFF. In DNA, the CDR3 is TGTGCCAGCAGTTGGGCAGGCCCTGAAGCTTTCTTT.

The chain carries TRBV12-2 and TRBJ2-7; TRBD2 reflects the table's D call only, with no check against the DNA. TRBV12-2 is listed as a pseudogene. This CDR3 contains 11 residues. The CDR3 is CASRPSDEQYF. In DNA form, the CDR3 reads TGTGCAAGTCGCCCAAGCGACGAGCAGTACTTC.

The J gene is TRBJ1-3, the V gene TRBV6-5; a possible D gene is TRBD1 (5 bases). The CDR3 loop spans 15 amino acids. Germline V gives CDR1 MNHEY, CDR2 SVGAGI. V was clipped by 6 bases and J by 4 bases, with 16 bases between them. Here the CDR3 DNA reads TGTGCCAGCAGCAAACAGACAGCGGGGGGAAACACCATATATTTT. It encodes CASSKQTAGGNTIYF.

The chain links TRBV9 to TRBJ2-3; unclear D gene. The CDR3 sequence is 14 residues long. The germline V gene has CDR1 SGDLS and CDR2 YYNGEE. V lost 0 bases and J 2 bases, leaving 7 bases between the germline ends. CDR3 in DNA: TGTGCCAGCAGCGTAGTACAGAACACAGATACGCAGTATTTT. Translation: CASSVVQNTDTQYF.

The chain combines TRBV20-1 with TRBJ2-7, with D possibly being TRBD1 (5 bases). The CDR3 length is 15 residues. V lost 3 bases, J lost 4 bases, and 19 bases lay in between. Germline assignment: CDR1 DFQATT and CDR2 SNEGSKA (reference sequence). The CDR3 sequence is CSASSPLRGPYEQYF. Written as DNA, the CDR3 is TGCAGTGCTAGTTCTCCCTTAAGGGGCCCGTACGAGCAGTACTTC.

The V call is TRBV9, the J call TRBJ2-1, with D unclear. Per germline, CDR1 SGDLS and CDR2 YYNGEE. Trimming took 0 bases from V and 4 from J, leaving 11 bases between them. This CDR3 has 15 residues. The CDR3, as DNA: TGTGCCAGCAGCGTAGGTCCCTACCGGTACAATGAGCAGTTCTTC. Translating gives CASSVGPYRYNEQFF. The full variable domain, in which reference TRBV9 and TRBJ2-1 provide the parts outside the CDR3, is DSGVTQTPKHLITATGQRVTLRCSPRSGDLSVYWYQQSLDQGLQFLIQYYNGEERAKGNILERFSAQQFPDLHSELNLSSLELGDSALYFCASSVGPYRYNEQFFGPGTRLTVL.

In its sample, this clone was seen many times. The chain employs TRBV30 and TRBJ2-1; 8 bases are a match to TRBD2. Losses at the gene ends were 0 bases for V and 7 bases for J; bases not matched to a gene: 11. The CDR3 runs to 16 residues. Per the germline V gene, CDR1 is GTSNPN and CDR2 is SVGIG (reference sequence). The CDR3 sequence is CAWSVPASGRSNEQFF. CDR3 bases: TGTGCCTGGAGTGTCCCGGCAAGCGGGAGATCTAATGAGCAGTTCTTC. Combining the CDR3 with reference TRBV30 and TRBJ2-1 gives the whole variable domain SQTIHQWPATLVQPVGSPLSLECTVEGTSNPNLYWYRQAAGRGLQLLFYSVGIGQISSEVPQNLSASRPQDRQFILSSKKLLLSDSGFYLCAWSVPASGRSNEQFFGPGTRLTVL.

The chain joins TRBV27 to TRBJ1-5; D is perhaps TRBD1 (6 bases). Trimming left V 5 bases short and J 2 bases short, with 16 bases between. Germline V gives CDR1 MNHEY, CDR2 SMNVEV (reference sequence). This CDR3 spans 16 amino acids. The chain's CDR3 is CASSLQARGRNQPQHF. The CDR3 nucleotides are TGTGCCAGCAGTCTCCAGGCCAGGGGACGCAATCAGCCCCAGCATTTT.

The genes are TRBV7-9 and TRBJ2-2; TRBD1 aligns across 9 bases. The CDR3 contains 16 residues. V trimming: 6 bases; J trimming: 6 bases; junction bases outside the gene matches: 11. Germline V gene sequence: CDR1 SEHNR, CDR2 FQNEAQ (reference sequence). The CDR3 DNA is TGTGCCAGCAGTTTGCGGACAGGGGAGGTTCCCGGGGAGCTGTTTTTT. The encoded protein is CASSLRTGEVPGELFF.

V and J are TRBV14 and TRBJ2-5; 8 bases map to TRBD2. This CDR3 region has 16 residues. The ends lost 4 bases at V and 2 bases at J; junction bases unmatched: 9. Germline V CDR1 and CDR2: SGHDN, FVKESK. The CDR3 loop reads CASSPLGTSGQETQYF. CDR3 bases: TGTGCCAGCAGCCCTCTCGGAACTAGCGGACAAGAGACCCAGTACTTC.

This sequence joins TRBV2 and TRBJ1-5, with D unclear. The CDR3 covers 14 residues. CDR1 SNHLY and CDR2 FYNNEI come from the germline V gene. With 4 bases removed from V and 1 base from J, the gap between germline ends came to 8 bases. CDR3 sequence: CASSGLLSNQPQHF. The CDR3 DNA follows: TGTGCCAGCAGTGGACTACTGAGCAATCAGCCCCAGCATTTT. The full variable domain, with the rest looked up from reference TRBV2 and TRBJ1-5, is EPEVTQTPSHQVTQMGQEVILRCVPISNHLYFYWYRQILGQKVEFLVSFYNNEISEKSEIFDDQFSVERPDGSNFTLKIRSTKLEDSAMYFCASSGLLSNQPQHFGDGTRLSIL.